The 4 T cell receptor beta chains reported below all come from one sample, sequenced in a study of graft-versus-host responses after intestinal transplantation. Some clones are missing from TCRdb's copy, which holds only in-frame ones; the method was immunoSEQ multiplex PCR. The sample has 95,000 to 100,000 clones, about 82% seen once. The source material was PBMCs, sampled 255 days after intestinal transplant. The receptors were sampled from a human patient who received an intestinal transplant, so some T cells may come from the graft donor.

This rearrangement joins TRBV5-5 to TRBJ2-1; TRBD2 agrees at 12 bases. The V segment lost 3 bases and the J segment 1 base; nucleotides outside the gene matches: 5. The CDR3 length is 17 residues. Germline V gives CDR1 SGHKS, CDR2 YYEKEE (reference sequence). CDR3 protein: CASSSGLAGFSYNEQFF. The CDR3 DNA reads TGTGCCAGCAGCTCTGGACTAGCGGGGTTTTCCTACAATGAGCAGTTCTTC.

The V call is TRBV28, the J call TRBJ2-1, with no clear D. Germline V gene data show CDR1 as MDHEN and CDR2 as SYDVKM. V gave up 8 bases and J gave up 5 bases, with 7 bases separating them. This CDR3 comprises 11 residues. The CDR3 coding sequence is TGTGCCAGCGGGGTGCACAATGAGCAGTTCTTC. Amino acids: CASGVHNEQFF.

This chain links TRBV7-8 with TRBJ1-5; 9 bases are a match to TRBD1. The CDR3 length is 19 residues. Trimming took 2 bases from V and 5 from J; bases not matched to a gene: 16. The germline V gene has CDR1 SGHVS and CDR2 FQNEAQ. The CDR3 nucleotides read TGTGCCAGCAGCTTACGACGGACAGGGGTTTCCGGTGAGGATCAGCCCCAGCATTTT. Translating gives CASSLRRTGVSGEDQPQHF.

V usage is TRBV11-2 and J usage is TRBJ2-3, with TRBD2 matching 11 bases. The CDR3 has 17 residues. V gave up 3 bases and J gave up 0 bases; unmatched junction bases: 5. Per germline, CDR1 SGHAT and CDR2 FQNNGV. The CDR3 sequence: CASSFGTSGSSTDTQYF. The CDR3 bases are TGTGCCAGCAGCTTCGGGACTAGCGGTTCTAGCACAGATACGCAGTATTTT.